The 21 T cell receptor beta chains below were found in one sample sequenced in a study of blood T cell repertoires in COVID-19 (dated by TCRdb to about 2020). The library was generated by the immunoSEQ multiplex PCR assay. The table was pulled from immuneACCESS by TCRdb, which kept in-frame rearrangements only. Such tables lose some clones; where checked, under half of the loss comes from unresolved V genes, and the rest has no known cause. In this sample the table shows more than 65,000 clones, 90% to 95% of which occur a single time. The ten largest clones take up 7% to 9% of the sample. Sequenced: peripheral blood. The receptors here all came from a human donor in a cohort sampled during active COVID-19.

This chain joins TRBV27 and TRBJ2-7; 9 nucleotides align to TRBD2. The CDR3 has 14 amino acids. V trimming: 8 bases; J trimming: 2 bases; junction bases outside the gene matches: 7. Germline V gives CDR1 MNHEY, CDR2 SMNVEV (reference sequence). CDR3 amino acids: CASGGRGGAYEQYF. In DNA form, the CDR3 reads TGTGCCAGCGGGGGCCGCGGGGGGGCCTACGAGCAGTACTTC.

The V call is TRBV7-6, the J call TRBJ2-7; TRBD2 aligns across 11 bases. Looked up from germline, CDR1 is SGHVS and CDR2 is FNYEAQ. The CDR3 runs to 18 residues. The ends lost 1 base at V and 5 bases at J; junction bases unmatched: 13. In DNA form, the CDR3 reads TGTGCCAGCAGCTTAGGGGCTAGCGGGGGGCCCGGCAGGGACGAGCAGTACTTC. Encoded protein: CASSLGASGGPGRDEQYF.

The rearrangement uses TRBV6-1 and TRBJ2-7; 7 bases agree with TRBD1. From germline, CDR1 is MNHNS and CDR2 SASEGT. The CDR3 runs 14 residues. Trimming at V came to 2 bases and at J to 6 bases, leaving 7 bases not matched to a gene. CDR3 sequence reads: CASSERGRLLEQYF. Written as DNA, the CDR3 is TGTGCCAGCAGTGAAAGGGGGCGCCTCCTCGAGCAGTACTTC.

A few counts support this clone. The V gene is TRBV28, the J gene TRBJ2-3; 7 bases fit TRBD2. CDR1 and CDR2 (germline): MDHEN, SYDVKM. J lost 7 bases, V lost 3 bases, and 4 bases had no gene match. CDR3 length: 13 amino acids. In DNA, the CDR3 is TGTGCCAGCAGTTTCGGGGGGAGGAATACGCAGTATTTT. It translates to CASSFGGRNTQYF.

The gene calls are TRBV6-5 and TRBJ1-1; possible D gene TRBD1, 5 bases. This CDR3 is built from 14 residues. Trimming took off 6 bases at V and 1 base at J, with 12 bases between the two ends. CDR1 and CDR2 (germline): MNHEY, SVGAGI. The CDR3 here is CASRNRWRNTEAFF. CDR3 nucleotide sequence: TGTGCCAGCAGGAACAGGTGGCGGAACACTGAAGCTTTCTTT.

CDR3: CASSKGQGPREEKLFF. The CDR3 region has the DNA TGTGCCAGCAGCAAGGGACAGGGCCCGAGGGAGGAAAAACTGTTTTTT. This rearrangement joins TRBV2 to TRBJ1-4; 9 nucleotides match TRBD1. Germline trimming cut 6 bases from V and 8 bases from J; bases unmatched to any gene: 13. Germline CDR1 SNHLY, CDR2 FYNNEI. The CDR3 has 16 amino acids.

This chain links TRBV19 with TRBJ1-3; a possible D gene is TRBD1 (6 bases). Trimming removed 3 bases from V and 4 bases from J, with 7 bases in between. The CDR3 consists of 13 residues. Germline V lookup: CDR1 LNHDA, CDR2 SQIVND (reference sequence). The CDR3 DNA reads as TGTGCCAGTAGTATCGGGACAGGAAACACCATATATTTT. Translated: CASSIGTGNTIYF.

A remark on this clone: Other DNA variants within this sample encode the same CDR3. The CDR3 DNA sequence: TGTGCCAGCAGCCAAGACTGGTTGGTGCGCGAGCAGTACTTC. This gives the protein CASSQDWLVREQYF. This sequence joins TRBV3-1 (or the pseudogene TRBV3-2) and TRBJ2-7; D gene uncertain. In germline, CDR1 is LGHDT, CDR2 YNNKEL (reference sequence). The CDR3 runs 14 residues. Trimming cost V 0 bases and J 6 bases, with 12 bases left between them.

The V gene is TRBV7-2, the J gene TRBJ2-7; perhaps TRBD2 as D (6 bases). The germline V gene encodes CDR1 SGHTA and CDR2 FQGNSA. The ends were cut back, 5 bases at V and 2 bases at J, with 10 bases in the middle. The CDR3 covers 13 residues. As DNA, the CDR3 is TGTGCCAGCAGCCCCGGACTAACCTACGAGCAGTACTTC. It codes for CASSPGLTYEQYF.

V usage is TRBV5-1 and J usage is TRBJ1-3; D call uncertain. The V gene's germline CDR1 is SGHRS and CDR2 YFSETQ. V shed 0 bases and J shed 1 base, with 8 bases lying between them. The CDR3 is 15 amino acids. The CDR3 coding sequence is TGCGCCAGCAGCTTGGACGCAGTGTCTGGAAACACCATATATTTT. Translation: CASSLDAVSGNTIYF.

This clone was observed a handful of times. This chain joins TRBV6-6 and TRBJ1-1; the D is unclear. Germline assignment: CDR1 MNHNY and CDR2 SVGAGI (reference sequence). This CDR3 spans 14 amino acids. The V gene lost 4 bases and the J gene lost 3 bases, with 12 bases spanning the gap. CDR3 coding DNA: TGTGCCAGCAGTTTCCGGGATAAGGACACTGAAGCTTTCTTT. It translates to CASSFRDKDTEAFF.

V is TRBV11-2 and J is TRBJ2-7; 9 positions agree with TRBD1. The CDR3 sequence is 14 residues long. The ends lost 4 bases at V and 7 bases at J; junction bases unmatched: 8. The V gene's germline CDR1 is SGHAT and CDR2 FQNNGV. In DNA, the CDR3 is TGTGCCAGCAGCTCCCGGGACAGGGCGGGAGAGCAGTACTTC. The encoded protein is CASSSRDRAGEQYF.

The chain carries TRBV27 and TRBJ1-2; 9 bases are shared with TRBD1. The J segment lost 4 bases and the V segment lost 6 bases, leaving 12 bases of the junction unmatched. The CDR3 is 16 amino acids. Germline loops: CDR1 MNHEY, CDR2 SMNVEV (reference sequence). CDR3 sequence reads: CASSLKGQGSPYGYTF. CDR3 bases: TGTGCCAGCAGCCTTAAGGGACAGGGCTCCCCCTATGGCTACACCTTC.

The rearrangement links TRBV11-2 to TRBJ2-3, with D tentatively TRBD1 (6 bases). CDR1 is SGHAT and CDR2 is FQNNGV in the germline V gene. V shed 5 bases and J shed 1 base, with 16 bases lying between them. The CDR3 covers 16 residues. The chain's CDR3 is CASSPVVSGGTDTQYF. The DNA for the CDR3 is TGTGCCAGCAGCCCGGTAGTATCAGGGGGCACAGATACGCAGTATTTT.

CDR3 residues: CASSSTLVWQGDSLYNSPLHF. DNA of the CDR3: TGCGCCAGCAGCTCAACCCTTGTATGGCAGGGGGATTCACTGTATAATTCACCCCTCCACTTT. This chain uses TRBV5-1 with TRBJ1-6; 7 positions agree with TRBD1. This CDR3 spans 21 amino acids. Germline lookup yields CDR1 SGHRS and CDR2 YFSETQ. V lost 3 bases, J lost 4 bases, and 22 bases stayed unmatched. Full variable domain (rest looked up from reference TRBV5-1 and TRBJ1-6): KAGVTQTPRYLIKTRGQQVTLSCSPISGHRSVSWYQQTPGQGLQFLFEYFSETQRNKGNFPGRFSGRQFSNSRSEMNVSTLELGDSALYLCASSSTLVWQGDSLYNSPLHFGNGTRLTVT.

The rearrangement uses TRBV9 and TRBJ1-1; D gene unclear. The CDR3 totals 14 residues. V was trimmed by 0 bases and J by 4 bases, leaving 10 bases between them. Germline assignment: CDR1 SGDLS and CDR2 YYNGEE. CDR3 amino acids: CASSVGSGSTEAFF. The CDR3 bases are TGTGCCAGCAGCGTAGGCTCGGGGAGCACTGAAGCTTTCTTT.

V gene TRBV27 combines with J gene TRBJ1-5; 7 bases are shared with TRBD1. V lost 6 bases to trimming and J lost 7 bases; unmatched junction nucleotides: 6. Germline V gives CDR1 MNHEY, CDR2 SMNVEV (reference sequence). The CDR3 is 13 amino acids. DNA for the CDR3: TGTGCCAGCAGGAGGACAGGAGGACAGCCCCAGCATTTT. Its translation is CASRRTGGQPQHF.

The chain employs TRBV4-3 and TRBJ1-1; perhaps TRBD1 as D (6 bases). CDR1 LGHNA and CDR2 YSLEER come from the germline V gene. Between the trimmed V and J ends, which lost 4 bases and 0 bases, there was a span of 9 bases. The CDR3 length is 14 residues. CDR3 DNA: TGCGCCAGCAGCCCGGACAGCATGAACACTGAAGCTTTCTTT. This sequence encodes CASSPDSMNTEAFF.

This rearrangement joins TRBV10-3 to TRBJ1-2; 11 nucleotides line up with TRBD1. Germline CDR1 and CDR2: ENHRY and SYGVKD. Losses at the gene ends were 6 bases for V and 5 bases for J; bases not matched to a gene: 8. There are 15 residues in the CDR3. The CDR3, as DNA: TGTGCCATCAGGACGGGACAGGGGGAAGAATATGGCTACACCTTC. Amino acid sequence: CAIRTGQGEEYGYTF.

This clone was found a few times. The chain employs TRBV19 and TRBJ2-7, with a possible D match to TRBD1 (5 bases). Looked up from germline, CDR1 is LNHDA and CDR2 is SQIVND (reference sequence). This CDR3 region has 13 residues. The V and J ends lost 7 bases and 5 bases respectively, with 15 bases between them. The CDR3 DNA sequence: TGTGCCAGTAAGGGGAACCTACCCAACGAGCAGTACTTC. Translating it yields CASKGNLPNEQYF.

This clone was found once. The rearrangement links TRBV27 to TRBJ1-2, with 11 positions matching TRBD1. CDR3 size: 15 residues. The V and J ends lost 6 bases and 4 bases, in that order; junction bases with no gene match: 7. Germline V gene data show CDR1 as MNHEY and CDR2 as SMNVEV (reference sequence). The DNA of the CDR3 is TGTGCCAGCAGACACACCGGGACAGGGGGCTATGGCTACACCTTC. Residues: CASRHTGTGGYGYTF.